Below are 6 T cell receptor beta chains sequenced from a single sample in a study of OX40 agonist ivuxolimab in advanced cancers. Data came from immunoSEQ multiplex PCR; TCRdb stores just in-frame clones and leaves some out. The data show 50,000 to 70,000 clones, with nearly 90% seen just once and 11% held by the top ten. The specimen was CD4+ or CD8+ T cells sorted from blood, collected in a trial of the OX40 agonist ivuxolimab. These receptors all come from an adult with an advanced solid tumor such as melanoma, head and neck, liver or kidney cancer.

This clone was seen only a few times. The rearrangement joins TRBV6-5 to TRBJ1-2; possible D gene TRBD1, 5 bases. The germline V gene encodes CDR1 MNHEY and CDR2 SVGAGI. Trimming stripped 6 bases from V and 8 bases from J, with 16 bases between. The CDR3 spans 13 residues. The CDR3 nucleotides read TGTGCCAGCAGGGCCGCGGAAGGGGACGGCTACACCTTC. Encoded protein: CASRAAEGDGYTF.

This chain joins TRBV7-6 and TRBJ2-1; 9 bases map to TRBD2. V trimming: 5 bases; J trimming: 4 bases; junction bases outside the gene matches: 12. The V gene's germline CDR1 is SGHVS and CDR2 FNYEAQ. The CDR3 has 17 residues. The DNA for the CDR3 is TGTGCCAGCAGCCCTAGGCTTAGCGGGGGCGTTTACAATGAGCAGTTCTTC. This encodes CASSPRLSGGVYNEQFF. Supplemented by reference TRBV7-6 and TRBJ2-1, the full variable domain reads GAGVSQSPRYKVTKRGQDVALRCDPISGHVSLYWYRQALGQGPEFLTYFNYEAQQDKSGLPNDRFSAERPEGSISTLTIQRTEQRDSAMYRCASSPRLSGGVYNEQFFGPGTRLTVL.

This clone was observed a single time. This chain links TRBV9 with TRBJ2-7; 8 bases align to TRBD2. Losses at the gene ends were 4 bases for V and 2 bases for J; bases not matched to a gene: 11. CDR3 length equals 16 residues. Germline V gene lookup returns CDR1 SGDLS and CDR2 YYNGEE. CDR3 coding DNA: TGTGCCAGCAGCTCCAGGACAGCGGGAGATCCCTACGAGCAGTACTTC. It translates to CASSSRTAGDPYEQYF.

J is TRBJ1-1 and V is TRBV7-2, with D perhaps TRBD1 (6 bases). CDR1 SGHTA and CDR2 FQGNSA come from the germline V gene. The CDR3 covers 13 residues. V gave up 3 bases and J gave up 6 bases, with 11 bases separating them. The CDR3, as DNA: TGTGCCAGCAGCTTTGGGGGCTGGGCTGAAGCTTTCTTT. Amino acids: CASSFGGWAEAFF.

The rearrangement joins TRBV13 to TRBJ1-1; D not certain. CDR1 PRHDT and CDR2 FYEKMQ come from the germline V gene (reference sequence). The CDR3 is 13 amino acids. The V end was cut by 5 bases, the J end by 8 bases, with 15 bases between. The CDR3 region is CASSPNSPAEAFF. CDR3 coding DNA: TGTGCCAGCAGCCCGAACTCTCCTGCCGAAGCTTTCTTT.

The rearrangement joins TRBV6-5 to TRBJ2-3; D unresolved. Germline lookup yields CDR1 MNHEY and CDR2 SVGAGI. The CDR3 covers 13 residues. Deletions cut 4 bases from V and 1 base from J, with 6 bases between. CDR3 nucleotide sequence: TGTGCCAGCAGTTCCCATGGCACAGATACGCAGTATTTT. Encoded protein: CASSSHGTDTQYF.